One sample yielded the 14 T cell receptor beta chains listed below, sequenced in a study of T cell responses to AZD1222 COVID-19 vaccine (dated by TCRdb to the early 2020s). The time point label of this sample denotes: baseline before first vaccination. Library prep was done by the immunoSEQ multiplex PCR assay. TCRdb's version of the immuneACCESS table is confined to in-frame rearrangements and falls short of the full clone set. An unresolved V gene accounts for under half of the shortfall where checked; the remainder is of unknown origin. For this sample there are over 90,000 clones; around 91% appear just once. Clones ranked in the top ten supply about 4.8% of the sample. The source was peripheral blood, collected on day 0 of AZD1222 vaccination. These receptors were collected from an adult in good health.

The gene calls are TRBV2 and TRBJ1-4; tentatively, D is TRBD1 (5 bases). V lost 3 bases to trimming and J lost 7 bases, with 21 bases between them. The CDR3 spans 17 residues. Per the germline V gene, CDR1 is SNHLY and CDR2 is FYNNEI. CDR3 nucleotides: TGTGCCAGCAGTGAGTTTTACGCGCTCGGGGACTTTGAAAAACTGTTTTTT. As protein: CASSEFYALGDFEKLFF. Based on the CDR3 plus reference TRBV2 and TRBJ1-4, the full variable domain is EPEVTQTPSHQVTQMGQEVILRCVPISNHLYFYWYRQILGQKVEFLVSFYNNEISEKSEIFDDQFSVERPDGSNFTLKIRSTKLEDSAMYFCASSEFYALGDFEKLFFGSGTQLSVL.

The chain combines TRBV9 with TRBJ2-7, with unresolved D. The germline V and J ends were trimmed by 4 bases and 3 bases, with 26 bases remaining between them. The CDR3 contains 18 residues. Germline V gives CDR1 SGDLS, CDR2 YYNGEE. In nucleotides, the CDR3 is TGTGCCAGCAGCCCCTCCCGATTGTGGCCGGCCCCTCTCTACGAGCAGTACTTC. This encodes CASSPSRLWPAPLYEQYF.

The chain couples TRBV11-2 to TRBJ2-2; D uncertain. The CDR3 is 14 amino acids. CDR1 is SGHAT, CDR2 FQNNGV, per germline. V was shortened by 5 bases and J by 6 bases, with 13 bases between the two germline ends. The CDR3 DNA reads TGTGCCAGCAGCGTACCTGAAGATGCCGGGGAGCTGTTTTTT. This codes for CASSVPEDAGELFF.

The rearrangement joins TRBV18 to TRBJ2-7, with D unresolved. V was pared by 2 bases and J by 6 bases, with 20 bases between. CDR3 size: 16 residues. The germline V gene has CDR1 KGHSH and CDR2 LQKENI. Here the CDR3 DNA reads TGTGCCAGCTCACCAGGGGTGCTTACGGCCGGTAGCGAGCAGTACTTC. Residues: CASSPGVLTAGSEQYF. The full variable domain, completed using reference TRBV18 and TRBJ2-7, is NAGVMQNPRHLVRRRGQEARLRCSPMKGHSHVYWYRQLPEEGLKFMVYLQKENIIDESGMPKERFSAEFPKEGPSILRIQQVVRGDSAAYFCASSPGVLTAGSEQYFGPGTRLTVT.

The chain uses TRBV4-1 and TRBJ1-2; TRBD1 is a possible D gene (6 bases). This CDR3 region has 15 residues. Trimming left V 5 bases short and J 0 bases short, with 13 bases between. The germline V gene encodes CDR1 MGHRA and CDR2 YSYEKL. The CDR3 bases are TGCGCCAGCAGCTCCCGGGACACTCCTAACTATGGCTACACCTTC. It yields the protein CASSSRDTPNYGYTF.

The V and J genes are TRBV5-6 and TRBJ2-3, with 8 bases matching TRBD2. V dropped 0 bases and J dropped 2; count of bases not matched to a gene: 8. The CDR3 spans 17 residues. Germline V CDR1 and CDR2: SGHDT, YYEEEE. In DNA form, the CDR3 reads TGTGCCAGCAGCTTGGTTTTGGCGGGGGGCCTCACAGATACGCAGTATTTT. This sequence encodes CASSLVLAGGLTDTQYF.

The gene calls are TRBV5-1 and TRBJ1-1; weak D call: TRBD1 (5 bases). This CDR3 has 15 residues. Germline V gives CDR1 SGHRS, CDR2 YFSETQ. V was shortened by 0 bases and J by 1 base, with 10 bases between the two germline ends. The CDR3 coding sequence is TGCGCCAGCAGCTTGGAGGTGCAGGGGAACACTGAAGCTTTCTTT. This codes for CASSLEVQGNTEAFF.

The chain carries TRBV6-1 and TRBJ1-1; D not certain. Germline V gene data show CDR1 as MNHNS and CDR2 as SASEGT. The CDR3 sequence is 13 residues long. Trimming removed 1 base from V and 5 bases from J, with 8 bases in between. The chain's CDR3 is CASSEVGETEAFF. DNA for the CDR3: TGTGCCAGCAGTGAAGTGGGTGAAACTGAAGCTTTCTTT.

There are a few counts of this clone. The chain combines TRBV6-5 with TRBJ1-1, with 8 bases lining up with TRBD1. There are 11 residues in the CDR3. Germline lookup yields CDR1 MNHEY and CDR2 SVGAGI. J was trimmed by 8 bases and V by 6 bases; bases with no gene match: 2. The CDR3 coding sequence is TGTGCCAGCAGGGACAGGGTGGAAGCTTTCTTT. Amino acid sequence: CASRDRVEAFF.

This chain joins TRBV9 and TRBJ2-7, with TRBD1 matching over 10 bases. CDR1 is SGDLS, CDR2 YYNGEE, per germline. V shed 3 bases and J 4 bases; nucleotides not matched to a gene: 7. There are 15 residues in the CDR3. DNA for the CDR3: TGTGCCAGCAGCGCAGGGACAGGGGTTGGTTACGAGCAGTACTTC. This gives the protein CASSAGTGVGYEQYF.

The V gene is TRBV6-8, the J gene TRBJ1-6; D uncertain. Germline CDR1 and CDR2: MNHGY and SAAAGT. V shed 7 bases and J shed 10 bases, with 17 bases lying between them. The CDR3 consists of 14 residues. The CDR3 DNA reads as TGTGCCAGCAACCCCCTCGGGTGTGAATCACCCCTCCACTTT. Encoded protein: CASNPLGCESPLHF.

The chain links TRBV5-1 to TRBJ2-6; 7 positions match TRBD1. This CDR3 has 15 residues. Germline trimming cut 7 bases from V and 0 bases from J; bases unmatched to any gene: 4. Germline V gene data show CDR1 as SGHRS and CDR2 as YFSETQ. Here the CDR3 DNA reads TGCGCCAGCGGGACAGCCAACTCTGGGGCCAACGTCCTGACTTTC. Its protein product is CASGTANSGANVLTF.

The DNA of the CDR3 is TGTGCCAGCAGCTCCAACCCAGAGACCCAGTACTTC. Residues: CASSSNPETQYF. V is TRBV7-9 and J is TRBJ2-5; D is ambiguous. V was clipped by 4 bases and J by 4 bases, with 7 bases between them. Germline values: CDR1 SEHNR, CDR2 FQNEAQ (reference sequence). This CDR3 is 12 amino acids long.

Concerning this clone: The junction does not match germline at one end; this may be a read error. The CDR3 is CASSIAGGPYNEQFF. In DNA form, the CDR3 reads TGTGCCAGCAGCATAGCGGGGGGGCCCTACAATGAGCAGTTCTTC. V and J are TRBV7-2 and TRBJ2-1; 11 nucleotides align to TRBD2. Looked up from germline, CDR1 is SGHTA and CDR2 is FQGNSA. The CDR3 sequence is 15 residues long.